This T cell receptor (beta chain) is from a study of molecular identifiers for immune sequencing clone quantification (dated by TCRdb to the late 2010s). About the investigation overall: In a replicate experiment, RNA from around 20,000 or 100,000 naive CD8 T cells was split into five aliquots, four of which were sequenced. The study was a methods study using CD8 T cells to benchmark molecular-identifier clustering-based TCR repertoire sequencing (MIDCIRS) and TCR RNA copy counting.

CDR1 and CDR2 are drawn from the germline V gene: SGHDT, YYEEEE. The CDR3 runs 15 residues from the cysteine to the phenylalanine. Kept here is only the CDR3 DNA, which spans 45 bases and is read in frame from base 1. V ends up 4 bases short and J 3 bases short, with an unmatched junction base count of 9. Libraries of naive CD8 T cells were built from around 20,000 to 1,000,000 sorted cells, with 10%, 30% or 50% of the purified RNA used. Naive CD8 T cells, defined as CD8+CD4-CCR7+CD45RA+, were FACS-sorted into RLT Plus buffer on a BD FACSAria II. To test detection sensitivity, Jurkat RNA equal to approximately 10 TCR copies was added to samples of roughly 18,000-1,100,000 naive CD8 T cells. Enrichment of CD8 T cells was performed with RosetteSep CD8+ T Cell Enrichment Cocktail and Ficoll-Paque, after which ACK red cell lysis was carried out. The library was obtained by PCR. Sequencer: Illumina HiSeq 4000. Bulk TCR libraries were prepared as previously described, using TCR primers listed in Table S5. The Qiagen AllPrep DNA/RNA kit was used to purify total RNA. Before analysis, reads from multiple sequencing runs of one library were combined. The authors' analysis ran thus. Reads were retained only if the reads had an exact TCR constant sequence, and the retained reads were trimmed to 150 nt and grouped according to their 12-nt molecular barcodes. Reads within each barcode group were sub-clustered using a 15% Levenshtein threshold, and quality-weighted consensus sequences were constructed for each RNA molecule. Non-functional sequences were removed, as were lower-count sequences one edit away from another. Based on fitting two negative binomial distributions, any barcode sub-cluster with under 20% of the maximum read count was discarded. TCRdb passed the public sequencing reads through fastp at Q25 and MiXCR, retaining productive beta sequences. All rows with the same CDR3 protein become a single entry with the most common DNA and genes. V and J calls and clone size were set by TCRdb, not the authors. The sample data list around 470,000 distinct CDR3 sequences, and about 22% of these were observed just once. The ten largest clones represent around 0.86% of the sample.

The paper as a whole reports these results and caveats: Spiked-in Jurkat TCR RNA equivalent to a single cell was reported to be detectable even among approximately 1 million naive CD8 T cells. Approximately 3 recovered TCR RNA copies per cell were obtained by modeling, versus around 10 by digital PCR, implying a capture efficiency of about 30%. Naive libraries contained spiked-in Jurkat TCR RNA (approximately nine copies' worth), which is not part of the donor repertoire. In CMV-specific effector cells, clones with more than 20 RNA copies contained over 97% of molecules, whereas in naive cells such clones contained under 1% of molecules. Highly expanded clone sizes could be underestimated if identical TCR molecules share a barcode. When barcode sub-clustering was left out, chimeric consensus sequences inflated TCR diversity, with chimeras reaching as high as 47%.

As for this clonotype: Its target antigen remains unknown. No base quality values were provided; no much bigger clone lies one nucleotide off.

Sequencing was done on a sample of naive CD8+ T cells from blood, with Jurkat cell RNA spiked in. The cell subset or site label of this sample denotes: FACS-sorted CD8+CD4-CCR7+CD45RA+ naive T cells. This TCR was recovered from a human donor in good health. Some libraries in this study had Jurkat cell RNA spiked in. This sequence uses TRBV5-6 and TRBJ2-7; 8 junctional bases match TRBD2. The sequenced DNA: TGTGCCAGCAGCCGTGAGCGGGAGAGTTTCTACGAGCAGTACTTC. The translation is CASSRERESFYEQYF.